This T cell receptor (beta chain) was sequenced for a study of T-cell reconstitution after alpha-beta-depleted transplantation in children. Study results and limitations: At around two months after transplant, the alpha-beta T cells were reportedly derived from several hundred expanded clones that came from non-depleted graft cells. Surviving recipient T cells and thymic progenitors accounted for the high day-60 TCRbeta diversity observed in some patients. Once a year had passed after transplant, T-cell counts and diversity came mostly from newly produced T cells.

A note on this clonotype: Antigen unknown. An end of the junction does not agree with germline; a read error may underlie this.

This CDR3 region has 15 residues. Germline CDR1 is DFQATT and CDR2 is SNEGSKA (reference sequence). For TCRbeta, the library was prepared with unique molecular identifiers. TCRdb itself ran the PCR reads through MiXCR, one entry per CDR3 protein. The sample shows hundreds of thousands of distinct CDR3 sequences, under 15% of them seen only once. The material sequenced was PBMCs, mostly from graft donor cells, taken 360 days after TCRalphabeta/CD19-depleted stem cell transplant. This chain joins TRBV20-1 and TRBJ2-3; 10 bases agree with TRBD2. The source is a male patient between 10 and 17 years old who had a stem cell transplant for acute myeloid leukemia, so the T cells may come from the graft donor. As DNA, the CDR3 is TGCAGTTCCCGGACTAGCGGCCTTAGCACAGATACGAAGTATTTT. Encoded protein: CSSRTSGLSTDTKYF.